A selection of T cell receptor beta chains follows, all from one sample in a study of blood T cell repertoires in COVID-19. The method was immunoSEQ multiplex PCR; TCRdb's version includes in-frame clones alone and lacks a portion of them. The sample has 200,000 to 250,000 clones, about 83% seen once; the top ten hold roughly an eighth. The sequencing sample was made of peripheral blood. All receptors derive from an older man with acute or convalescent COVID-19. Each CDR3 is given with its conserved first and last residue. A D gene is named only where the DNA matches it firmly. Some rows have no size entry. The others give once, few or many, or a class for an expanded clone.

clone size | J gene | D gene | V gene | CDR3 DNA | CDR3 protein
NA | TRBJ1-6 | TRBD1 | TRBV6-5 | TGTGCCAGCAGAGCGACAGGGGGCCCTAATTCACCCCTCCACTTT | CASRATGGPNSPLHF
NA | TRBJ2-7 | NA | TRBV5-4 | TGTGCCAGCAGCTTGGGCGGCCCCCACTCCTACGAGCAGTACTTC | CASSLGGPHSYEQYF
once | TRBJ1-4 | TRBD1 | TRBV15 | TGTGCCACCAGCAGCAGCGCCGGGACAGGAGGTGAAAAACTGTTTTTT | CATSSSAGTGGEKLFF
once | TRBJ2-3 | TRBD1 | TRBV24-1 | TGTGCCACCAGTGAGACAGGGATTCAGGCAGATACGCAGTATTTT | CATSETGIQADTQYF
NA | TRBJ2-3 | NA | TRBV19 | TGTGCCAGTAGTATCGAGCGGAGGATTAGCACAGATACGCAGTATTTT | CASSIERRISTDTQYF
NA | TRBJ2-3 | NA | TRBV5-4 | TGTGCCAGCAGCTTAATTATTAACACAGATACGCAGTATTTT | CASSLIINTDTQYF
NA | TRBJ1-2 | NA | TRBV18 | TGTGCCAGCTCACCACCTGCGGATGGCTATGGCTACACCTTC | CASSPPADGYGYTF
NA | TRBJ2-7 | TRBD2 | TRBV12-3/TRBV12-4 | TGTGCCAGCAGTCGGGGGGGCGAGCAGTACTTC | CASSRGGEQYF
NA | TRBJ2-7 | TRBD2 | TRBV27 | TGTGCCAGCAGTTTGGGGGGATCGGGACTAGCGAGAAACTACGAGCAGTACTTC | CASSLGGSGLARNYEQYF
NA | TRBJ2-3 | NA | TRBV2 | TGTGCCGGTGCAGGGGCCGTAAGCACAGATACGCAGTATTTT | CAGAGAVSTDTQYF
NA | TRBJ2-3 | TRBD1 | TRBV2 | TGTGCCAGCACCTTGGACAGGGGAAGCACAGATACGCAGTATTTT | CASTLDRGSTDTQYF
NA | TRBJ2-2 | TRBD1 | TRBV5-1 | TGCGCCAGCAGCCTCGGACAGGGGACCACCGGGGAGCTGTTTTTT | CASSLGQGTTGELFF
NA | TRBJ1-6 | TRBD1 | TRBV18 | TGTGCCAGCTCACTCGAGGGGGCACTCGTGGAATCACCCCTCCACTTT | CASSLEGALVESPLHF
once | TRBJ2-5 | TRBD2 | TRBV4-2 | TGTGCCAGCAGCCAAGAACTAGCGGGGGGCCAAGAGACCCAGTACTTC | CASSQELAGGQETQYF
NA | TRBJ1-6 | NA | TRBV27 | TGTGCCAGCAGTTTAGAAAGGGGTCGCTTAACTTCACCCCTCCACTTT | CASSLERGRLTSPLHF
NA | TRBJ2-1 | NA | TRBV20-1 | TGCAGTGCTAGTCCACAAGATGAGCAGTTCTTC | CSASPQDEQFF
NA | TRBJ2-7 | NA | TRBV5-1 | TGCGCCAGCAGCCGAACCCCGGACAGTCCCTACGAGCAGTACTTC | CASSRTPDSPYEQYF
NA | TRBJ1-5 | TRBD1 | TRBV5-1 | TGCGCCAGCAGCTTGCTGGAGGGGGCGAGTAATCAGCCCCAGCATTTT | CASSLLEGASNQPQHF
NA | TRBJ2-5 | TRBD2 | TRBV25-1 | TGTGCCAGCAGTGAATGGGGGGGGTCGGGGCAAGAGACCCAGTACTTC | CASSEWGGSGQETQYF
NA | TRBJ2-2 | NA | TRBV9 | TGTGCCAGCAGTCCCGCTTCACCGGGACATCTCTTGGGGACCGGGGAGCTGTTTTTT | CASSPASPGHLLGTGELFF
NA | TRBJ2-7 | TRBD2 | TRBV5-1 | TGCGCCAGCAGCTTGGCGGGACTAGCGCTGATCTACGAGCAGTACTTC | CASSLAGLALIYEQYF
NA | TRBJ1-3 | NA | TRBV6-5 | TGTGCCAGCAGCTTGACAGATGGAAACACCATATATTTT | CASSLTDGNTIYF
NA | TRBJ1-4 | TRBD1 | TRBV7-6 | TGTGCCAGCAGCCCACAGGGGGCGGGAGTAGGAGAAAAACTGTTTTTT | CASSPQGAGVGEKLFF
NA | TRBJ1-6 | NA | TRBV5-1 | TGCGCCAGCAGCTTGGTATCTACGGGTGATAATTCACCCCTCCACTTT | CASSLVSTGDNSPLHF
NA | TRBJ2-7 | NA | TRBV5-6 | TGTGCCAGCAGTCCTCAGGGGGGAGCTTCCTACGAGCAGTACTTC | CASSPQGGASYEQYF
NA | TRBJ1-5 | NA | TRBV6-1 | TGTGCCAGCAGTGAAATCTGGGCCCCTCATCAGCCCCAGCATTTT | CASSEIWAPHQPQHF
NA | TRBJ1-5 | TRBD1 | TRBV28 | TGTGCCAGCAGTCCCGGACAGGGCCTCAATCAGCCCCAGCATTTT | CASSPGQGLNQPQHF
NA | TRBJ2-7 | NA | TRBV28 | TGTGCCAGCAACCTTGCCTCCGGGACACCCCTTATACGCGAGCAGTACTTC | CASNLASGTPLIREQYF
NA | TRBJ2-7 | TRBD2 | TRBV7-2 | TGTGCCAGCAGCCTACTAGCGGGGGTTGCCTACGAGCAGTACTTC | CASSLLAGVAYEQYF
NA | TRBJ1-5 | NA | TRBV6-2/TRBV6-3 | TGTGCCAGCAGTTACCAACGTAGAGACAGAGGAGTAGATCAGCCCCAGCATTTT | CASSYQRRDRGVDQPQHF
NA | TRBJ2-7 | TRBD1 | TRBV9 | TGTGCCAGCAGCGTAGATCCCCTTGACAGGGCTCCCTACGAGCAGTACTTC | CASSVDPLDRAPYEQYF
NA | TRBJ1-1 | TRBD1 | TRBV5-1 | TGCGCCAGCAGCCACGGGACAGGGAATCCCGAAGCTTTCTTT | CASSHGTGNPEAFF
NA | TRBJ1-2 | NA | TRBV20-1 | TGCAGTGCTAGTTCAGGGCGGAACCTTAAGAATGGCTACACCTTC | CSASSGRNLKNGYTF
once | TRBJ1-5 | NA | TRBV15 | TGTGCCACCAGCACCATCAGTGGGCTTGACAGGCTCAATCAGCCCCAGCATTTT | CATSTISGLDRLNQPQHF
NA | TRBJ1-4 | NA | TRBV7-9 | TGTGCCAGCAGCTTAGCCCTCCGGGGAGCGAATGAAAAACTGTTTTTT | CASSLALRGANEKLFF
NA | TRBJ1-3 | NA | TRBV12-3/TRBV12-4 | TGTGCCAGCAGCTTACGGGGAAACACCATATATTTT | CASSLRGNTIYF
once | TRBJ1-4 | NA | TRBV5-8 | TGTGCCAGCAGCTTACAGGGAGCTAATGAAAAACTGTTTTTT | CASSLQGANEKLFF
NA | TRBJ1-1 | NA | TRBV25-1 | TGTGCCAGCAGTGAACCTCAAGCCGTCGGTGAAGCTTTCTTT | CASSEPQAVGEAFF
few | TRBJ2-5 | TRBD1 | TRBV7-2 | TGTGCCAGCAGCACGGGACAGGTCTTCCAGACCCAGTACTTC | CASSTGQVFQTQYF
NA | TRBJ2-7 | TRBD1 | TRBV5-1 | TGCGCCAGCAGCTGGGGGACAGATTCCGAGCAGTACTTC | CASSWGTDSEQYF
NA | TRBJ2-7 | NA | TRBV6-5 | TGTGCCAGCAGTTACCGGGATAGCGGCTCCTACGAGCAGTACTTC | CASSYRDSGSYEQYF
NA | TRBJ1-5 | TRBD1 | TRBV18 | TGTGCCAGCTCACCCGGGACAGGGGGGGATAGCAATCAGCCCCAGCATTTT | CASSPGTGGDSNQPQHF
NA | TRBJ1-2 | NA | TRBV5-4 | TGTGCCAGCAGCTCCACAGGTAGGCCTTGGGAAGGCTACACCTTC | CASSSTGRPWEGYTF
once | TRBJ2-1 | TRBD2 | TRBV5-1 | TGCGCCAGCAGCTTGGCCACCCTAGCGGATAGCTCCTACAATGAGCAGTTCTTC | CASSLATLADSSYNEQFF
NA | TRBJ1-3 | NA | TRBV28 | TGTGCCAGCAGTTGGGCAGGGGTGAACTCTGGAAACACCATATATTTT | CASSWAGVNSGNTIYF
once | TRBJ1-2 | NA | TRBV6-2/TRBV6-3 | TGTGCCAGCAGTGGCAGGGGAGACTATGGCTACACCTTC | CASSGRGDYGYTF
NA | TRBJ1-5 | NA | TRBV6-2/TRBV6-3 | TGTGCCAGCAGTTACGGCTGGGGGGGCAATCAGCCCCAGCATTTT | CASSYGWGGNQPQHF
NA | TRBJ1-2 | NA | TRBV28 | TGTGCCAGCAGGGAGAGCGTGGGGCATGGCTACACCTTC | CASRESVGHGYTF
NA | TRBJ2-5 | NA | TRBV10-3 | TGTGCCATCAGTGGGGGACACCAGGAGACCCAGTACTTC | CAISGGHQETQYF
NA | TRBJ2-1 | NA | TRBV7-2 | TGTGCCAGCAGCTTAGCACGGTACAATGAGCAGTTCTTC | CASSLARYNEQFF
NA | TRBJ2-3 | TRBD2 | TRBV6-2/TRBV6-3 | TGTGCCAGCAGTTGGGGGACTAGCGGTACAGATACGCAGTATTTT | CASSWGTSGTDTQYF
NA | TRBJ2-3 | TRBD1 | TRBV19 | TGTGCCAGTAGGCCTACTCCGAAGACAGGGGGAGATACGCAGTATTTT | CASRPTPKTGGDTQYF
NA | TRBJ2-2 | NA | TRBV4-2 | TGTGCCAGCAGCCTCTACAGGGCCACCGGGGAGCTGTTTTTT | CASSLYRATGELFF
NA | TRBJ2-1 | TRBD2 | TRBV3-1/TRBV3-2 | TGTGCCGTTACTAGCGGGGATGAGCAGTTCTTC | CAVTSGDEQFF